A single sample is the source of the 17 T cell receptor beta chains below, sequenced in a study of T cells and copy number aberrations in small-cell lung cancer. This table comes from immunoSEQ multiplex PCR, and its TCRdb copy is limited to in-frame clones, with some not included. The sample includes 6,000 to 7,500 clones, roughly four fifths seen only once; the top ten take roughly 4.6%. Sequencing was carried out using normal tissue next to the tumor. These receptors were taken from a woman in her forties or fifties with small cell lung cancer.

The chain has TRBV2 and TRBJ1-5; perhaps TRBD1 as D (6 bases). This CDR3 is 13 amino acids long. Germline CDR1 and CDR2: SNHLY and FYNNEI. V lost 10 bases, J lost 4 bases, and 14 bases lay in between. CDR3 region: CAIRDIQNQPQHF. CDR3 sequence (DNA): TGTGCCATAAGGGACATACAAAATCAGCCCCAGCATTTT.

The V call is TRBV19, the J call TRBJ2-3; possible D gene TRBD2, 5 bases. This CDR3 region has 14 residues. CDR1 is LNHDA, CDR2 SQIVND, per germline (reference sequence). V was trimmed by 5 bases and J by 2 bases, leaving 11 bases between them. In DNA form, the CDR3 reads TGTGCCAGTAGTTTCGAGCGGAACACAGATACGCAGTATTTT. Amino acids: CASSFERNTDTQYF.

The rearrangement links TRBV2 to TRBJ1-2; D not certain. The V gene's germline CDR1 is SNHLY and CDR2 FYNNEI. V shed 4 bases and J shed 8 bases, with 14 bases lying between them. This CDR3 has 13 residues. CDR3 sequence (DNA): TGTGCCAGCAGTGGATCGCCTCTCGGGGGCTACACCTTC. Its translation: CASSGSPLGGYTF.

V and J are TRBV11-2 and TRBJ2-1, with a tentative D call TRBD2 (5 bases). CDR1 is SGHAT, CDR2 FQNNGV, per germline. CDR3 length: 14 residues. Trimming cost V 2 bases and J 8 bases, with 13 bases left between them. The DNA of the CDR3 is TGTGCCAGCAGCTTACAAGGACTTCTCGATGAGCAGTTCTTC. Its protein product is CASSLQGLLDEQFF.

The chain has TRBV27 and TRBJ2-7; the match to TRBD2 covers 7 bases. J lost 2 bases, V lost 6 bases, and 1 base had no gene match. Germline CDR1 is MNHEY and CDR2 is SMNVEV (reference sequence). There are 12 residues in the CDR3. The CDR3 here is CASRGGAYEQYF. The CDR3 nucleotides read TGTGCCAGCAGGGGGGGGGCCTACGAGCAGTACTTC.

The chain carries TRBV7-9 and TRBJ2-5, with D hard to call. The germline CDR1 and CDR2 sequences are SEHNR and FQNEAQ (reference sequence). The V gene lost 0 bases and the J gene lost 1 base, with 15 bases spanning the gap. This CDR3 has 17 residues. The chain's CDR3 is CASSLAATRPSQETQYF. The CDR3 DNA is TGTGCCAGCAGCTTAGCGGCTACAAGACCAAGCCAAGAGACCCAGTACTTC.

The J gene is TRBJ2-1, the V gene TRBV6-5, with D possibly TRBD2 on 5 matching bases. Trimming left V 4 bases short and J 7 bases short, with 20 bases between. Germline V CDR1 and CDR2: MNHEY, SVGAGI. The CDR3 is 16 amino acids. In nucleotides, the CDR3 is TGTGCCAGCAGTTCTCCCCCGGGCCGCCGGGGTAATGAGCAGTTCTTC. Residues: CASSSPPGRRGNEQFF.

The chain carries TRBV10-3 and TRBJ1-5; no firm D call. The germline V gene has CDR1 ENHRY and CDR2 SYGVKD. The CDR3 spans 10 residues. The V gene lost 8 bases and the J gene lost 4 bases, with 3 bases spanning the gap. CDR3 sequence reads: CAIGNQPQHF. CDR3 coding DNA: TGTGCCATCGGAAATCAGCCCCAGCATTTT.

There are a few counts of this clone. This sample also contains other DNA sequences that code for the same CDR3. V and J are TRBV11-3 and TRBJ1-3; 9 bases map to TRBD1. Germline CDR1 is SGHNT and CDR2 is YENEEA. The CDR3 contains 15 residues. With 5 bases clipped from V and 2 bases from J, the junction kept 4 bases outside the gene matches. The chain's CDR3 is CASSPGQGPGNTIYF. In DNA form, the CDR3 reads TGTGCCAGCAGCCCGGGACAGGGCCCTGGAAACACCATATATTTT. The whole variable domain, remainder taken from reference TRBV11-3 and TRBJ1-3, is EAGVVQSPRYKIIEKKQPVAFWCNPISGHNTLYWYLQNLGQGPELLIRYENEEAVDDSQLPKDRFSAERLKGVDSTLKIQPAELGDSAVYLCASSPGQGPGNTIYFGEGSWLTVV.

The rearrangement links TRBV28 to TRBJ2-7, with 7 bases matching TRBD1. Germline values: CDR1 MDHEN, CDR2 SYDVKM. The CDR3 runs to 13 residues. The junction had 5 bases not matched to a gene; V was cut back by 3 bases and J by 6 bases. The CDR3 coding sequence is TGTGCCAGCAGTTTGGGGACAGCCGGCGAGCAGTACTTC. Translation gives CASSLGTAGEQYF.

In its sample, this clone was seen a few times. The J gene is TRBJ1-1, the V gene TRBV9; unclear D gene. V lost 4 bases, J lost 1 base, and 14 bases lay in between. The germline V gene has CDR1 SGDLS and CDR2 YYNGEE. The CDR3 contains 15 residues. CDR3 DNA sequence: TGTGCCAGCAGCACCTCCGGCGGGAAGAACACTGAAGCTTTCTTT. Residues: CASSTSGGKNTEAFF.

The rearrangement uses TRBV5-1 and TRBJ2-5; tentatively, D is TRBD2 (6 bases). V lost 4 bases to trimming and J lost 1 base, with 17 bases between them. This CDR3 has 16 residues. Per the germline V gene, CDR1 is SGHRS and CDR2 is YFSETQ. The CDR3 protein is CASSRSSAGLQETQYF. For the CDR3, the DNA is TGCGCCAGCAGCAGATCTAGCGCTGGTCTCCAAGAGACCCAGTACTTC.

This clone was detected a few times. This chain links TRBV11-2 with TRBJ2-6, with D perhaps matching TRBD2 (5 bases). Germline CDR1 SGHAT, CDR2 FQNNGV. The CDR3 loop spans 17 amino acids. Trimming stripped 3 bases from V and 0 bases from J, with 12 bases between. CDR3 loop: CASSLRAADSGANVLTF. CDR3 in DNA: TGTGCCAGCAGCTTGAGAGCGGCCGACTCTGGGGCCAACGTCCTGACTTTC. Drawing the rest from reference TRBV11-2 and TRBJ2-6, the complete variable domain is EAGVAQSPRYKIIEKRQSVAFWCNPISGHATLYWYQQILGQGPKLLIQFQNNGVVDDSQLPKDRFSAERLKGVDSTLKIQPAKLEDSAVYLCASSLRAADSGANVLTFGAGSRLTVL.

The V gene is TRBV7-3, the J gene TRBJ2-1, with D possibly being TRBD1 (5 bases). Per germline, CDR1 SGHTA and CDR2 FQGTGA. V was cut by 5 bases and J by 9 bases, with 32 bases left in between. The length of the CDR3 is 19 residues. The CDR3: CASSPNGRASLTTASEQFF. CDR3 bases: TGTGCCAGCAGCCCCAATGGCAGGGCATCCCTCACAACGGCTAGTGAGCAGTTCTTC.

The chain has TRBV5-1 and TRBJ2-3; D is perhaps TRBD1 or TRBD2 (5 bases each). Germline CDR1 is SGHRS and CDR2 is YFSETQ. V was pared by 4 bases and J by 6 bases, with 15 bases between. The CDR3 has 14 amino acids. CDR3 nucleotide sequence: TGCGCCAGCAGCCCCGGGACCACGGGGGATACGCAGTATTTT. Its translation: CASSPGTTGDTQYF. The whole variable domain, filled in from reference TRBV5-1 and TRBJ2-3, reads KAGVTQTPRYLIKTRGQQVTLSCSPISGHRSVSWYQQTPGQGLQFLFEYFSETQRNKGNFPGRFSGRQFSNSRSEMNVSTLELGDSALYLCASSPGTTGDTQYFGPGTRLTVL.

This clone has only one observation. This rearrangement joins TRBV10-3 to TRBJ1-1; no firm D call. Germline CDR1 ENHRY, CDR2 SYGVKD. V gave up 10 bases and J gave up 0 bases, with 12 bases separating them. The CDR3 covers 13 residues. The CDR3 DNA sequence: TGTGCCACAAGTAAGGACCTGAACACTGAAGCTTTCTTT. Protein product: CATSKDLNTEAFF.

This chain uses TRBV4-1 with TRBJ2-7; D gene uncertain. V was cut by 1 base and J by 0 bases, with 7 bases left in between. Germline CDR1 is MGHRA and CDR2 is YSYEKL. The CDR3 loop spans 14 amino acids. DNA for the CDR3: TGCGCCAGCAGCCAAGTTGACGTCTCCTACGAGCAGTACTTC. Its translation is CASSQVDVSYEQYF.